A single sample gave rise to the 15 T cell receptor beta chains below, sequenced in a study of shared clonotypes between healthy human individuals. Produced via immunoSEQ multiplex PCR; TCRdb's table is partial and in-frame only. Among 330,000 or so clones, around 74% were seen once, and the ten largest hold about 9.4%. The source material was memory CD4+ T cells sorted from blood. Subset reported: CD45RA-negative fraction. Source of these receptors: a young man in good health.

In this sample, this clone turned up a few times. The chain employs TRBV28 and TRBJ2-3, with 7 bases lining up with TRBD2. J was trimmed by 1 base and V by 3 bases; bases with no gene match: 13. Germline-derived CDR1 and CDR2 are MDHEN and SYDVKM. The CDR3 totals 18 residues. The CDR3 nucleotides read TGTGCCAGCAGTTTGCGGCCGGTTCTAGCGGACCGCACAGATACGCAGTATTTT. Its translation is CASSLRPVLADRTDTQYF.

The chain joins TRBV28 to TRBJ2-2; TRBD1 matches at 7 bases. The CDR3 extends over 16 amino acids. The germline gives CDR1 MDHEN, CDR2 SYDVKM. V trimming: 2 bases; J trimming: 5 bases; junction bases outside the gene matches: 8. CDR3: CASSLPEGALTGELFF. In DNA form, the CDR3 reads TGTGCCAGCAGTTTACCTGAGGGGGCGCTGACCGGGGAGCTGTTTTTT.

The CDR3 protein is CASSLEREQYF. CDR3 sequence (DNA): TGTGCCAGCAGTTTAGAAAGGGAGCAGTACTTC. The chain employs TRBV28 and TRBJ2-7, with D hard to call. CDR1 is MDHEN, CDR2 SYDVKM, per germline. The CDR3 is made up of 11 amino acids. Deletions cut 2 bases from V and 7 bases from J, with 6 bases between. Supplemented by reference TRBV28 and TRBJ2-7, the full variable domain reads DVKVTQSSRYLVKRTGEKVFLECVQDMDHENMFWYRQDPGLGLRLIYFSYDVKMKEKGDIPEGYSVSREKKERFSLILESASTNQTSMYLCASSLEREQYFGPGTRLTVT.

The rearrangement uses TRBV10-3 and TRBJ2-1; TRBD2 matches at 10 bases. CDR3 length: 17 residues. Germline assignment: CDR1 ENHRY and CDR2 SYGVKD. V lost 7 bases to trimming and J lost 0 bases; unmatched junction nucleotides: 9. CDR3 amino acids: CAIKDTSGESSYNEQFF. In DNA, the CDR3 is TGTGCCATCAAAGACACTAGCGGGGAGAGCTCCTACAATGAGCAGTTCTTC.

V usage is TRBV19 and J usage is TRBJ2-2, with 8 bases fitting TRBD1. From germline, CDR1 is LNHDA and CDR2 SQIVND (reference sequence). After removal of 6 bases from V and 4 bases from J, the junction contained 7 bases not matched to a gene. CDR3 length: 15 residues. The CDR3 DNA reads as TGTGCCAGTAGCTTCGGACAGGGAGTCACCGGGGAGCTGTTTTTT. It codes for CASSFGQGVTGELFF.

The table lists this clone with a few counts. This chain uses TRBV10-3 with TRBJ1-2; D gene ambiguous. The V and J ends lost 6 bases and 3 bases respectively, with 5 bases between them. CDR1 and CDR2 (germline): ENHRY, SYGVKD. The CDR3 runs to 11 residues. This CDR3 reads CAISPDYGYTF. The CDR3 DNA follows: TGTGCCATCAGCCCAGACTATGGCTACACCTTC.

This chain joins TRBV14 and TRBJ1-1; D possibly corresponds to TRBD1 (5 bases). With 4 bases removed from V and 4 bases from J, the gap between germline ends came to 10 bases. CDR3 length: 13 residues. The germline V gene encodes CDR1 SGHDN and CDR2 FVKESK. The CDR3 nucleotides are TGTGCCAGCAGCCTATGGGGGAGCACTGAAGCTTTCTTT. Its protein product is CASSLWGSTEAFF.

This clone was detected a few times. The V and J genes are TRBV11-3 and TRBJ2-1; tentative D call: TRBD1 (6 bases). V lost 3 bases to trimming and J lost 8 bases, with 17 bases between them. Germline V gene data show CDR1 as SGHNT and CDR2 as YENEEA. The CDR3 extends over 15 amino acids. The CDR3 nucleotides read TGTGCCAGCAGCTTCGAAGGTACAGGGACCCATGAGCAGTTCTTC. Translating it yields CASSFEGTGTHEQFF.

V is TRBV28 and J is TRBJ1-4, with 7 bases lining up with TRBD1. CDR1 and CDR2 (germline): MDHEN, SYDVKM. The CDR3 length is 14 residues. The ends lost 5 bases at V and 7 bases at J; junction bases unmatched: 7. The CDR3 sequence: CASSKEGAGEKLFF. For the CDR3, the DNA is TGTGCCAGCAGTAAAGAGGGGGCTGGTGAAAAACTGTTTTTT. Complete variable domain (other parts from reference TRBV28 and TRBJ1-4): DVKVTQSSRYLVKRTGEKVFLECVQDMDHENMFWYRQDPGLGLRLIYFSYDVKMKEKGDIPEGYSVSREKKERFSLILESASTNQTSMYLCASSKEGAGEKLFFGSGTQLSVL.

The DNA of the CDR3 is TGCGCCAGCAGCCCCAACGACAGGGGCCGCTCAGGGAACACCGGGGAGCTGTTTTTT. Translated, it gives CASSPNDRGRSGNTGELFF. The chain uses TRBV5-1 and TRBJ2-2; 8 nucleotides line up with TRBD1. The CDR3 sequence is 19 residues long. CDR1 and CDR2 from the germline V gene are SGHRS and YFSETQ. V lost 4 bases and J lost 1; bases outside the gene matches: 15.

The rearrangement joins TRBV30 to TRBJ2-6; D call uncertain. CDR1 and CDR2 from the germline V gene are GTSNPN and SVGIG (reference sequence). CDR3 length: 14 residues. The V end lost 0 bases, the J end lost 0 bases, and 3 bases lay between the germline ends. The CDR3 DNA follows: TGTGCCTGGAGTGTAGGCTCTGGGGCCAACGTCCTGACTTTC. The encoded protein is CAWSVGSGANVLTF.

DNA of the CDR3: TGTGCCAGCAGTGAATTGGGCACAGATACGCAGTATTTT. It is translated as CASSELGTDTQYF. The J gene is TRBJ2-3, the V gene TRBV2; D ambiguous. Trimming left V 2 bases short and J 1 base short, with 4 bases between. CDR3 length: 13 amino acids. Per germline, CDR1 SNHLY and CDR2 FYNNEI.

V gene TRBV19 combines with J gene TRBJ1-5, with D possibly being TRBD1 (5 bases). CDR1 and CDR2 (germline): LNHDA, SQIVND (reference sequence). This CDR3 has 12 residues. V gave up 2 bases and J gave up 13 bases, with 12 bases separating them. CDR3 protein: CASSISLGTQHF. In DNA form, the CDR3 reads TGTGCCAGTAGTATAAGTCTGGGGACTCAGCATTTT.

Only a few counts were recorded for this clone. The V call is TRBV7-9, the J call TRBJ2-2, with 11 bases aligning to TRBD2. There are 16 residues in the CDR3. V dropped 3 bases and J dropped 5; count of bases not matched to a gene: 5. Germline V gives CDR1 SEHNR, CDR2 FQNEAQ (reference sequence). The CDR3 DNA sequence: TGTGCCAGCAGCTTTAGCGGGAGGGCCCGGACCGGGGAGCTGTTTTTT. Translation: CASSFSGRARTGELFF.

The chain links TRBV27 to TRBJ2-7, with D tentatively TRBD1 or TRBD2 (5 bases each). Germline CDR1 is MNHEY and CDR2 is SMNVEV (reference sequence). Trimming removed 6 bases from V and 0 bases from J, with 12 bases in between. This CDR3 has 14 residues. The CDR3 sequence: CASRGTGSSYEQYF. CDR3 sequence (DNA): TGTGCCAGCAGGGGGACGGGAAGCTCCTACGAGCAGTACTTC.